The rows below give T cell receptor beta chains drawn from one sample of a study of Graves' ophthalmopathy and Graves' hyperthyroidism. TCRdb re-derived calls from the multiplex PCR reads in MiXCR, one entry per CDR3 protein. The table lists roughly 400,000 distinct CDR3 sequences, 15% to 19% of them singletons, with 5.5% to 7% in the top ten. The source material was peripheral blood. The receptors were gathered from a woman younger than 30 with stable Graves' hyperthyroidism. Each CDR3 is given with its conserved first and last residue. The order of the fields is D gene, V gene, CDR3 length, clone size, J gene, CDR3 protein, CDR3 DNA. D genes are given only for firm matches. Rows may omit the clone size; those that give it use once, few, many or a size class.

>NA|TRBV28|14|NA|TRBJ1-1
CASRGGGWDTEAFF
TGTGCCAGCAGGGGGGGGGGATGGGACACTGAAGCTTTCTTT
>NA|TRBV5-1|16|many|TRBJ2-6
CASKRLQSSGANVLTF
TGCGCCAGCAAACGTCTACAGAGCTCTGGGGCCAACGTCCTGACTTTC
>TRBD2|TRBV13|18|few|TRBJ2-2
CASSERGLAGGPTGELFF
TGTGCCAGCAGCGAGAGAGGACTAGCGGGGGGGCCAACCGGGGAGCTGTTTTTT
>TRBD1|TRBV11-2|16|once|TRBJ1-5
CASSLVGQGGDRPQHF
TGTGCCAGCAGCTTAGTGGGACAGGGAGGGGATCGGCCCCAGCATTTT
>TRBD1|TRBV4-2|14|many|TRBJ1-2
CASSQPDRVYGYTF
TGTGCCAGCAGCCAACCCGACAGGGTCTATGGCTACACCTTC
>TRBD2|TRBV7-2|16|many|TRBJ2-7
CASSLAASGFSYEQYF
TGTGCCAGCAGCTTAGCGGCTAGCGGCTTCTCCTACGAGCAGTACTTC
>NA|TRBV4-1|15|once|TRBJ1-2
CASSQAVGQGYGYTF
TGCGCCAGCAGCCAAGCGGTCGGTCAGGGGTATGGCTACACCTTC
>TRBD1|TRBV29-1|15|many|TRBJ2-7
CSVEITGTDPSEQYF
TGCAGCGTTGAAATTACCGGGACAGACCCTTCAGAGCAGTACTTC
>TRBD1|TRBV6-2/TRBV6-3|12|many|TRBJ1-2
CASEDRGYGYTF
TGTGCCAGCGAAGACAGGGGGTATGGCTACACCTTC
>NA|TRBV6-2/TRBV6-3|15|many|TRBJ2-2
CASSYGRGSTGELFF
TGTGCCAGCAGTTACGGTAGAGGTTCTACCGGGGAGCTGTTTTTT
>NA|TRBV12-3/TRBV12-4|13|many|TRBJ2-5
CASSLRERETQYF
TGTGCCAGCAGTCTCCGGGAGCGGGAGACCCAGTACTTC
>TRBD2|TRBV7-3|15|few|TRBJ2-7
CASSFSGGYSYEQYF
TGTGCCAGCAGCTTTAGCGGGGGCTACTCCTACGAGCAGTACTTC
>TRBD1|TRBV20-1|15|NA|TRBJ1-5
CSAIGDRVFNQPQHF
TGCAGTGCTATAGGTGACAGGGTTTTCAATCAGCCGCAGCATTTT
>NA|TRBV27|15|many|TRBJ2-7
CASSLYGHNSYEQYF
TGTGCCAGCAGTTTATACGGACACAACTCCTACGAGCAGTACTTC
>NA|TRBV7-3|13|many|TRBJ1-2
CASSSASRDGYTF
TGTGCCAGCAGTTCGGCATCCAGGGATGGCTACACCTTC
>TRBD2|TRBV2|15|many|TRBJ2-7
CASRRGTSQRGEQYF
TGTGCCAGCAGGAGGGGGACTAGCCAACGGGGGGAGCAGTACTTC
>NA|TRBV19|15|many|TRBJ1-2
CASSSRASPNYGYTF
TGTGCCAGTAGTTCCCGGGCCAGCCCCAACTATGGCTACACCTTC
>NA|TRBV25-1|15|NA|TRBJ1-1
CASSAYVGGNTEAFF
TGTGCCAGCAGTGCTTACGTGGGGGGGAACACTGAAGCTTTCTTT
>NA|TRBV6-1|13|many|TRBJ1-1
CASSEDYNTEAFF
TGTGCCAGCAGTGAAGACTACAACACTGAAGCTTTCTTT
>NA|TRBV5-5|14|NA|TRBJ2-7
CASSLGGTPYEQYF
TGTGCCAGCAGCTTGGGGGGAACCCCCTACGAGCAGTACTTC
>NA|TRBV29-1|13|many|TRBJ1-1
CSVGSGMNTEAFF
TGCAGCGTTGGGAGTGGTATGAACACTGAAGCTTTCTTT
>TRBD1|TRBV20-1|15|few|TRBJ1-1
CSATPGQGLNTEAFF
TGCAGTGCCACCCCCGGACAGGGGTTGAACACTGAAGCTTTCTTT
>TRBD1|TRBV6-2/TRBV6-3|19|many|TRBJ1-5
CASSTPGGTGGKGNQPQHF
TGTGCCAGCAGTACCCCTGGAGGGACAGGGGGCAAGGGCAATCAGCCCCAGCATTTT
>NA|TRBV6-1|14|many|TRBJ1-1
CASSESYYGTEAFF
TGTGCCAGCAGTGAATCTTATTATGGCACTGAAGCTTTCTTT
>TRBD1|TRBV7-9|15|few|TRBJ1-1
CASSLAGDRGLEAFF
TGTGCCAGCAGCTTAGCGGGAGACAGGGGGCTTGAAGCTTTCTTT
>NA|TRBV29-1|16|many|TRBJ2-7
CSVEGTQGAVVDEQYF
TGCAGCGTTGAAGGCACCCAAGGGGCGGTAGTCGACGAGCAGTACTTC
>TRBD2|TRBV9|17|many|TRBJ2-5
CASSVSKLAGDQETQYF
TGTGCCAGCAGCGTATCCAAACTAGCGGGGGACCAAGAGACCCAGTACTTC
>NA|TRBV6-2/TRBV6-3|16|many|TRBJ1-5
CASSYAQGETNQPQHF
TGTGCCAGCAGTTATGCCCAAGGGGAGACCAATCAGCCCCAGCATTTT
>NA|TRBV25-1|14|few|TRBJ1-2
CASSGGYWNYGYTF
TGTGCCAGCAGTGGGGGGTATTGGAACTATGGCTACACCTTC
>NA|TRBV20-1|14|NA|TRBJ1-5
CSASGPYSNQPQHF
TGCAGTGCTAGTGGACCGTATAGCAATCAGCCCCAGCATTTT
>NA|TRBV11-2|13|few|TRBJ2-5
CVSSLDNIITQYF
TGTGTCAGCAGCTTAGATAATATAATAACCCAGTACTTC
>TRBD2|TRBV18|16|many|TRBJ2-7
CASSVRLAGNLYEQYF
TGTGCCAGCTCAGTTCGTCTAGCGGGGAACTTATACGAGCAGTACTTC
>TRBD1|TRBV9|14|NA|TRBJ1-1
CASSVSQGGPEAFF
TGTGCCAGCAGCGTTTCACAGGGGGGCCCTGAAGCTTTCTTT
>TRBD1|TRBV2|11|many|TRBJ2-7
CAGGTGYEQYF
TGTGCCGGTGGGACAGGCTACGAGCAGTACTTC
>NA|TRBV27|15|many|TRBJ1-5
CASSSGRVSNQPQHF
TGTGCCAGCTCTTCAGGGAGGGTGAGCAATCAGCCCCAGCATTTT
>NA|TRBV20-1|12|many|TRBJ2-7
CSASGGSYEQYF
TGCAGTGCTAGCGGGGGCTCCTACGAGCAGTACTTC
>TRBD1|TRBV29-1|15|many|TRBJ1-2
CSVRGMTGNNYGYTF
TGCAGCGTTCGTGGGATGACAGGGAATAACTATGGCTACACCTTC
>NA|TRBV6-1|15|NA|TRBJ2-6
CASTRTRSGANVLTF
TGTGCCAGCACTAGGACACGTTCTGGGGCCAACGTCCTGACTTTC
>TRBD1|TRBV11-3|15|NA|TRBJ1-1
CASSREQGAPGKAFF
TGTGCCAGCAGTCGAGAGCAGGGGGCCCCGGGAAAAGCTTTCTTT
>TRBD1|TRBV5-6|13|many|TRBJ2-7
CASSSDRGHEQYF
TGTGCCAGCAGCTCCGACAGGGGGCACGAGCAGTACTTC
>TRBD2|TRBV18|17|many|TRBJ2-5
CASSPIPLAGTQETQYF
TGTGCCAGCTCACCAATCCCCCTAGCGGGTACCCAAGAGACCCAGTACTTC
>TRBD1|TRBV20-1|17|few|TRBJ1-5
CSATQRGGLYSNQPQHF
TGCAGTGCTACCCAGCGAGGGGGCCTCTATAGCAATCAGCCCCAGCATTTT
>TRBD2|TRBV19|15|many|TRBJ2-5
CASSASREGQETQYF
TGTGCCAGTAGTGCCTCAAGGGAGGGCCAAGAGACCCAGTACTTC
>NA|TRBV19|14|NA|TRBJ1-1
CASIRAARGPEAFF
TGTGCCAGTATCCGGGCCGCTCGAGGGCCTGAAGCTTTCTTT
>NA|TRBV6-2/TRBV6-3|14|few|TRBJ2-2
CASSYPGATGELFF
TGTGCCAGCAGCTACCCAGGGGCCACCGGGGAGCTGTTTTTT
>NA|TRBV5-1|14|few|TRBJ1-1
CASSEGVTLGEAFF
TGCGCCAGCAGCGAAGGGGTTACCTTGGGTGAAGCTTTCTTT
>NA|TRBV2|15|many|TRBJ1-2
CASSDKQTGYYGYTF
TGTGCCAGCAGTGACAAACAGACGGGGTACTATGGCTACACCTTC
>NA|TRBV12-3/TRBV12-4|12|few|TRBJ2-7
CASSQGSNEQYF
TGTGCCAGCAGCCAGGGGTCCAACGAGCAGTACTTC